Each of the 29 T cell receptor beta chains below was sequenced from the same sample in a study of identical twins. TCRdb reprocessed the 5' RACE reads via MiXCR and lists one record per CDR3 protein. The sample yields about 190,000 distinct CDR3 sequences, about a sixth seen once. Separately, the same data were catalogued under a study of T cells expressing NK-cell markers.

Sequenced sample: CD8+ T cells sorted from blood. The receptors were gathered from a woman between 18 and 29 years old in good health.

This clonotype was found many times. The chain has TRBV7-6 and TRBJ1-1; tentative D call: TRBD1 (5 bases). The CDR3 loop spans 15 amino acids. Germline V gene data show CDR1 as SGHVS and CDR2 as FNYEAQ. V was clipped by 3 bases and J by 4 bases, with 15 bases between them. CDR3 region: CASSLGAGVGTEAFF. In DNA form, the CDR3 reads TGTGCCAGCAGCTTGGGTGCGGGGGTGGGCACTGAAGCTTTCTTT.

This clonotype was picked up a small number of times. V gene TRBV12-3 or TRBV12-4 combines with J gene TRBJ1-2; D might be TRBD1 (5 bases). This CDR3 region has 15 residues. The V end lost 1 base, the J end lost 4 bases, and 13 bases lay between the germline ends. The CDR3 DNA reads TGTGCCAGCAGTTTAGACAGGCCGGTGACCTATGGCTACACCTTC. Translated: CASSLDRPVTYGYTF.

The gene calls are TRBV12-3 or TRBV12-4 and TRBJ2-1; TRBD2 aligns across 7 bases. With V trimmed by 1 base and J by 4 bases, 4 bases remained unmatched. The CDR3 runs to 15 residues. CDR3 nucleotide sequence: TGTGCCAGCAGTTTAGGTGGGGGGGTATACAATGAGCAGTTCTTC. Translated: CASSLGGGVYNEQFF.

In its sample, this clonotype was seen a few times. The J gene is TRBJ1-5, the V gene TRBV12-3 or TRBV12-4, with D hard to call. V lost 1 base and J 1 base, leaving 14 bases between the germline ends. CDR3 length: 17 amino acids. CDR3 residues: CASSLVSLTGSNQPQHF. Here the CDR3 DNA reads TGTGCCAGCAGTTTAGTTTCTTTGACGGGAAGCAATCAGCCCCAGCATTTT.

This chain connects TRBV15 to TRBJ1-2, with D perhaps matching TRBD1 (6 bases). This CDR3 is built from 19 residues. V was cut by 3 bases and J by 1 base, with 24 bases left in between. In germline, CDR1 is LNHNV, CDR2 YYDKDF (reference sequence). CDR3 residues: CATSSHFTGTAYLNYGYTF. The CDR3 DNA sequence: TGTGCCACCAGCAGCCATTTCACAGGGACCGCCTACCTTAACTATGGCTACACCTTC.

This clonotype came up a few times. This chain connects TRBV5-1 to TRBJ2-1, with 7 bases that match TRBD2. The CDR3 covers 16 residues. V was pared by 2 bases and J by 6 bases, with 11 bases of the junction left unmatched. Germline V gives CDR1 SGHRS, CDR2 YFSETQ. CDR3 sequence (DNA): TGCGCCAGCAGCTTTTTCACGGCGGGAGCCTCCAATGAGCAGTTCTTC. It codes for CASSFFTAGASNEQFF. The entire variable domain, with the rest obtained from reference TRBV5-1 and TRBJ2-1, is as follows: KAGVTQTPRYLIKTRGQQVTLSCSPISGHRSVSWYQQTPGQGLQFLFEYFSETQRNKGNFPGRFSGRQFSNSRSEMNVSTLELGDSALYLCASSFFTAGASNEQFFGPGTRLTVL.

This clonotype was picked up many times. This chain links TRBV7-8 with TRBJ2-1; D is tentatively TRBD1 or TRBD2 (5 bases each). The germline gives CDR1 SGHVS, CDR2 FQNEAQ. Trimming shortened V by 6 bases and J by 14 bases, and 14 bases separated the two germline ends. The length of the CDR3 is 11 residues. CDR3 nucleotides: TGTGCCAGCAGTGACGCCGGGGCTAAGTTCTTC. It yields the protein CASSDAGAKFF.

A few counts support this clonotype. This chain joins TRBV27 and TRBJ2-7; D unclear. Trimming left V 0 bases short and J 5 bases short, with 14 bases between. Germline V lookup: CDR1 MNHEY, CDR2 SMNVEV (reference sequence). The CDR3 spans 15 residues. CDR3 DNA: TGTGCCAGCAGTTTATCGTCGTTTAGTGGGAACGAGCAGTACTTC. Residues: CASSLSSFSGNEQYF.

The chain recombines TRBV4-1 with TRBJ2-3; 9 bases agree with TRBD1. Germline V lookup: CDR1 MGHRA, CDR2 YSYEKL. J was trimmed by 6 bases and V by 0 bases; bases with no gene match: 10. CDR3 size: 17 residues. The DNA of the CDR3 is TGCGCCAGCAGCCAAGATGTAGCGAGACAGGGGGTGGATACGCAGTATTTT. Translation: CASSQDVARQGVDTQYF.

The chain uses TRBV7-7 and TRBJ2-3, with unresolved D. The germline gives CDR1 SSHAT, CDR2 FNYEAQ (reference sequence). The CDR3 spans 15 residues. Deletions cut 5 bases from V and 2 bases from J, with 14 bases between. The CDR3 DNA sequence: TGTGCCAGCAGCCTCGGGCAGACGGACACAGATACGCAGTATTTT. Translating it yields CASSLGQTDTDTQYF.

This clonotype came up a few times. The chain combines TRBV5-4 with TRBJ1-1; 9 nucleotides align to TRBD1. The germline gives CDR1 SGHNT, CDR2 YYREEE (reference sequence). V gave up 4 bases and J gave up 5 bases; unmatched junction bases: 12. CDR3 length: 16 residues. CDR3 residues: CASSGDRDQGGTEAFF. The CDR3 DNA reads as TGTGCCAGCAGCGGGGACAGGGACCAGGGAGGGACTGAAGCTTTCTTT.

Only a few counts were recorded for this clonotype. CDR3 in DNA: TGCGCCAGCAGCTTGGGGGACGCACGCGAGCAGTACTTC. This encodes CASSLGDAREQYF. The chain joins TRBV5-1 to TRBJ2-7; D assignment may be TRBD1 or TRBD2 (5 bases each). V lost 0 bases and J lost 6, with 10 bases in between. The CDR3 loop spans 13 amino acids. CDR1 and CDR2 (germline): SGHRS, YFSETQ.

In its sample, this clonotype was seen a few times. The chain recombines TRBV30 with TRBJ1-2; D gene ambiguous. The V and J ends lost 5 bases and 5 bases respectively, with 6 bases between them. This CDR3 spans 10 amino acids. Germline-derived CDR1 and CDR2 are GTSNPN and SVGIG (reference sequence). CDR3 DNA sequence: TGTGCCTGGGAGGATTATGGCTACACCTTC. This gives the protein CAWEDYGYTF.

The chain has TRBV29-1 and TRBJ2-1; tentative D call: TRBD1 (6 bases). Germline V gives CDR1 SQVTM, CDR2 ANQGSEA. The V end was cut by 8 bases, the J end by 2 bases, with 16 bases between. CDR3 length equals 14 residues. Written as DNA, the CDR3 is TGCAGCCTCGGAGAGGACAGCGCCTACAATGAGCAGTTCTTC. Residues: CSLGEDSAYNEQFF.

The rearrangement links TRBV7-9 to TRBJ2-1; D not resolved. Germline-derived CDR1 and CDR2 are SEHNR and FQNEAQ (reference sequence). The CDR3 has 12 amino acids. V was clipped by 2 bases and J by 7 bases, with 6 bases between them. The CDR3 loop reads CASSLSKNEQFF. The CDR3 DNA reads as TGTGCCAGCAGCTTAAGCAAGAATGAGCAGTTCTTC.

The chain links TRBV6-5 to TRBJ2-7; perhaps TRBD2 as D (6 bases). CDR1 is MNHEY, CDR2 SVGAGI, per germline. This CDR3 has 13 residues. With 4 bases removed from V and 3 bases from J, the gap between germline ends came to 10 bases. DNA for the CDR3: TGTGCCAGCAGTTCGGCGGGGCTCTACGAGCAGTACTTC. Protein product: CASSSAGLYEQYF.

About this clonotype itself: An end of the junction does not agree with germline; a read error may underlie this. CDR3 DNA: TGCAGTGCCCATGGGGGCGGGAGGGCAGATACGCAGTGTTTT. Amino acid sequence: CSAHGGGRADTQCF. The chain couples TRBV20-1 to TRBJ2-3; 9 bases are a match to TRBD2. The CDR3 loop spans 14 amino acids. Germline CDR1 reads DFQATT; CDR2 reads SNEGSKA (reference sequence).

About this clonotype itself: A much larger clone lies a single base off, so this may be a read error. The gene calls are TRBV11-2 and TRBJ2-2; D unresolved. The CDR3 is 14 residues long. Germline V lookup: CDR1 SGHAT, CDR2 FQNNGV. The CDR3 DNA is TGTGTCAGCAGCTTACTCGCGAACACCGGGGAGCTGTTTTTT. This translates into CVSSLLANTGELFF. Full variable domain (rest looked up from reference TRBV11-2 and TRBJ2-2): EAGVAQSPRYKIIEKRQSVAFWCNPISGHATLYWYQQILGQGPKLLIQFQNNGVVDDSQLPKDRFSAERLKGVDSTLKIQPAKLEDSAVYLCVSSLLANTGELFFGEGSRLTVL.

The V and J genes are TRBV12-3 or TRBV12-4 and TRBJ2-2; perhaps TRBD1 as D (6 bases). This CDR3 comprises 13 residues. Deletions cut 8 bases from V and 4 bases from J, with 11 bases between. Here the CDR3 reads CASGPRGTGELFF. For the CDR3, the DNA is TGTGCCAGCGGCCCCAGGGGCACCGGGGAGCTGTTTTTT.

The chain employs TRBV7-2 and TRBJ2-7; TRBD1 agrees at 7 bases. V lost 4 bases and J lost 2; bases outside the gene matches: 11. Germline-derived CDR1 and CDR2 are SGHTA and FQGNSA. The CDR3 has 16 residues. The CDR3 protein is CASSYQPGGSPYEQYF. The CDR3 nucleotides read TGTGCCAGCAGCTATCAGCCAGGGGGTTCCCCCTACGAGCAGTACTTC.

The chain uses TRBV29-1 and TRBJ2-1; D may be TRBD2 (6 bases). Germline loops: CDR1 SQVTM, CDR2 ANQGSEA. CDR3 size: 15 residues. The CDR3 loop is CRDIGSGPVSNEQFF. CDR3 bases: TGCAGAGATATAGGGAGCGGGCCTGTCTCCAATGAGCAGTTCTTC.

The V gene is TRBV5-6, the J gene TRBJ1-1; 10 bases are a match to TRBD1. This CDR3 has 17 amino acids. Germline trimming cut 0 bases from V and 5 bases from J; bases unmatched to any gene: 10. CDR1 is SGHDT and CDR2 is YYEEEE in the germline V gene. CDR3 sequence: CASSLEGQGLRGTEAFF. Here the CDR3 DNA reads TGTGCCAGCAGCTTGGAGGGACAGGGGTTACGTGGGACTGAAGCTTTCTTT. Full variable domain (rest looked up from reference TRBV5-6 and TRBJ1-1): DAGVTQSPTHLIKTRGQQVTLRCSPKSGHDTVSWYQQALGQGPQFIFQYYEEEERQRGNFPDRFSGHQFPNYSSELNVNALLLGDSALYLCASSLEGQGLRGTEAFFGQGTRLTVV.

The chain combines TRBV20-1 with TRBJ2-7; 10 bases line up with TRBD1. Unmatched junction bases numbered 5, after V lost 1 base and J lost 5 bases. From germline, CDR1 is DFQATT and CDR2 SNEGSKA (reference sequence). The CDR3 length is 14 residues. CDR3 sequence: CSARALGTGDEQYF. The CDR3 coding sequence is TGCAGTGCTAGAGCCCTGGGGACAGGGGACGAGCAGTACTTC.

This clonotype showed up just a few times. The V gene is TRBV11-2, the J gene TRBJ2-3; maybe TRBD2 (5 bases). The germline V gene has CDR1 SGHAT and CDR2 FQNNGV. V was trimmed by 0 bases and J by 2 bases, leaving 12 bases between them. The CDR3 spans 16 residues. CDR3: CASSLEAGKTTDTQYF. The CDR3 DNA reads TGTGCCAGCAGCTTAGAGGCGGGTAAAACCACAGATACGCAGTATTTT.

This clonotype was counted a few times. The chain joins TRBV5-4 to TRBJ2-7, with TRBD2 identical over 10 bases. V shed 3 bases and J 7 bases; nucleotides not matched to a gene: 22. CDR1 is SGHNT and CDR2 is YYREEE in the germline V gene (reference sequence). The CDR3 runs to 19 residues. CDR3 sequence (DNA): TGTGCCAGCAGCTCCGCCTACAGAAATCCGGGACTAGCGCGCTGGGAGCAGTACTTC. It is translated as CASSSAYRNPGLARWEQYF.

V and J are TRBV5-6 and TRBJ2-4; D may be TRBD2 (5 bases). V was trimmed by 0 bases and J by 3 bases, leaving 10 bases between them. The length of the CDR3 is 15 residues. The germline gives CDR1 SGHDT, CDR2 YYEEEE. The CDR3 here is CASSLAVGSKNIQYF. In DNA, the CDR3 is TGTGCCAGCAGCTTGGCCGTGGGGAGCAAAAACATTCAGTACTTC. Filled out from reference TRBV5-6 and TRBJ2-4, the complete variable domain reads DAGVTQSPTHLIKTRGQQVTLRCSPKSGHDTVSWYQQALGQGPQFIFQYYEEEERQRGNFPDRFSGHQFPNYSSELNVNALLLGDSALYLCASSLAVGSKNIQYFGAGTRLSVL.

This clonotype has just a few counts. The rearrangement uses TRBV4-3 and TRBJ1-1, with TRBD1 identical over 9 bases. Trimming took 0 bases from V and 1 from J; bases not matched to a gene: 3. Germline V lookup: CDR1 LGHNA, CDR2 YSLEER. The CDR3 length is 16 residues. The CDR3 sequence: CASSQDWGQGNTEAFF. CDR3 bases: TGCGCCAGCAGCCAAGATTGGGGACAGGGGAACACTGAAGCTTTCTTT.

This clonotype was observed a handful of times. This chain uses TRBV20-1 with TRBJ1-1; a possible D gene is TRBD1 (6 bases). V was shortened by 4 bases and J by 3 bases, with 24 bases between the two germline ends. This CDR3 region has 17 residues. The germline gives CDR1 DFQATT, CDR2 SNEGSKA (reference sequence). The CDR3 sequence: CSAIPTSPQGPYTEAFF. For the CDR3, the DNA is TGCAGTGCTATCCCAACCTCACCACAGGGCCCCTACACTGAAGCTTTCTTT.

The genes are TRBV21-1 and TRBJ2-7; the D call of TRBD2 is as the table states it, not checked on the DNA. TRBV21-1 is a pseudogene segment. The CDR3 is 16 amino acids. The CDR3 coding sequence is TGTGCCAGCAGCCCCCACCTACGGGACTACCCTCGCGAGCAGTACTTC. Its protein is CASSPHLRDYPREQYF.